This TCR beta chain comes out of a study of shared clonotypes between healthy human individuals. Study information: Donors consisted of a couple of women and three men between 18 and 49.

For this clone: The antigen remains unidentified.

The study, taken as a whole, reports: Exclusively blood specimens were collected; tissue repertoires likely differ.

Some 30,000 T cell genomes (roughly 0.2 ug DNA) went into each sorted-subset replicate. As originally analysed: ImmunoSEQ yielded junction-only sequences lacking quality scores, so filtering differed. Generated by immunoSEQ multiplex PCR, the TCRdb table keeps only in-frame clones and is missing some. V and J calls and clone size are as listed in that table; D and trimming were resolved from the DNA. The table includes about 980,000 clones, about 80% detected once. This receptor was obtained from a man between 18 and 35 years old in good health. Sequenced material: memory CD4+ T cells sorted from blood. Specified subset: CD45RA-negative fraction.

CDR3 amino acids: CASSSPLTVSKNIQYF. The DNA of the CDR3 is TGTGCCAGCAGCTCCCCTCTGACAGTTTCCAAAAACATTCAGTACTTC. The rearrangement joins TRBV12-1 to TRBJ2-4; the D call TRBD1 from the table was never checked on the DNA. TRBV12-1 is assigned pseudogene status. CDR3 size: 16 residues.